The sequence of this T cell receptor (beta chain) was determined in a study of blood T cell repertoires in COVID-19. Study in general: COVID-19 samples from acute and convalescent phases originated in the United States, Italy and Spain.

The repertoire was sequenced with immunoSEQ multiplex PCR; TCRdb's copy has only in-frame clones and lacks some. The sample has approximately 440,000 clones, about nine tenths seen once. The CDR3 sequence is 15 residues long. V was pared by 9 bases and J by 3 bases, with 15 bases between. Germline CDR1 is MNHEY and CDR2 is SVGAGI. Participants spanned ages about 18 to 90 years and resided in about 24 US areas. Cohorts were based on clinical histories the participants reported. The V gene is TRBV6-5, the J gene TRBJ1-6; D uncertain. This TCR was sampled from a man between 18 and 35 years old who had recovered from COVID-19. The sequenced material came from PBMCs or T cells enriched from blood (not recorded which). The CDR3 here is CASFQIGFYNSPLHF. The DNA for the CDR3 is TGTGCCAGTTTCCAAATTGGCTTCTATAATTCACCCCTCCACTTT.